This paragraph covers one T cell receptor (beta chain) sequence. Its antigen remains unknown. This record comes from a study of T cells in Graves' hyperthyroidism and ophthalmopathy. The source material, RNA transcripts, was used to amplify TCR beta CDR3 regions. The HTBI set primed first-round TCR CDR3 RT-PCR. TCRdb recomputed calls from the multiplex PCR reads with MiXCR, one row per CDR3 protein. The table includes approximately 590,000 distinct CDR3 sequences, just over 45% detected once. Whole-study findings and limits: Appearing also in blood were most of the thyroid clonotypes expanded above 0.001.

Among the patients, aged 18 to 65, hyperthyroidism was newly diagnosed and had lasted under 2 months. CDR3 length: 14 amino acids. V gave up 4 bases and J gave up 4 bases; unmatched junction bases: 7. The germline CDR1 and CDR2 sequences are SQVTM and ANQGSEA. The sequence was collected from a young woman with Graves' hyperthyroidism. V gene TRBV29-1 combines with J gene TRBJ1-5, with 7 positions matching TRBD1. Input material: peripheral blood or thyroid tissue (not recorded which). As DNA, the CDR3 is TGCAGCGTTGCAACAGGGGAAGTGAATCAGCCCCAGCATTTT. Translation: CSVATGEVNQPQHF.